The 18 T cell receptor beta chains reported below all come from one sample, sequenced in a study of T-cell memory formation after mild COVID-19. TCRdb re-called the 5' RACE reads through MiXCR, storing one row per CDR3 protein. The sample shows over 150,000 distinct CDR3 sequences, roughly 13% of them seen only once. The sample consisted of PBMCs or a T cell subset sorted from them (not recorded which). All receptors come from a man between 18 and 35 years old who had mild COVID-19 (a few samples of this study predate the infection). Cell type and time point are not known.

The J gene is TRBJ2-3, the V gene TRBV12-3 or TRBV12-4, with 9 positions matching TRBD2. The CDR3 runs 16 residues. After removal of 7 bases from V and 2 bases from J, the junction contained 10 bases not matched to a gene. This CDR3 reads CASTPGLAGPTDTQYF. CDR3 nucleotides: TGTGCCAGCACCCCGGGGCTAGCGGGACCCACAGATACGCAGTATTTT.

This clonotype was seen only a few times. V usage is TRBV4-3 and J usage is TRBJ2-3; D is unclear. The germline V gene has CDR1 LGHNA and CDR2 YSLEER. Trimming pared 0 bases from V and 6 bases from J, leaving 16 bases between. CDR3 size: 16 residues. CDR3 DNA sequence: TGCGCCAGCAGCCAAGATCTGGGCCCTCCTGAGGATACGCAGTATTTT. Its translation is CASSQDLGPPEDTQYF.

This rearrangement joins TRBV24-1 to TRBJ2-1; D tentatively fits TRBD1 or TRBD2 (5 bases each). Germline V gene data show CDR1 as KGHDR and CDR2 as SFDVKD. V lost 5 bases to trimming and J lost 0 bases, with 28 bases between them. This CDR3 comprises 21 residues. This CDR3 reads CATSASPGAGTVGTSYNEQFF. CDR3 DNA sequence: TGTGCCACCAGTGCTTCTCCCGGGGCAGGAACGGTCGGGACCTCCTACAATGAGCAGTTCTTC.

This clonotype came up a few times. This chain uses TRBV20-1 with TRBJ1-2; possibly TRBD1 for D (5 bases). The length of the CDR3 is 10 residues. Looked up from germline, CDR1 is DFQATT and CDR2 is SNEGSKA (reference sequence). The V and J ends lost 5 bases and 8 bases respectively, with 9 bases between them. Written as DNA, the CDR3 is TGCAGTGCTTTCACAGGCGGCTACACCTTC. Translated: CSAFTGGYTF.

This clonotype appeared a few times. The chain recombines TRBV5-1 with TRBJ2-5, with 9 bases lining up with TRBD1. CDR1 SGHRS and CDR2 YFSETQ come from the germline V gene. CDR3 length equals 13 residues. V lost 5 bases to trimming and J lost 7 bases; unmatched junction nucleotides: 6. The CDR3 protein is CASRTGQGGTQYF. The CDR3 DNA sequence: TGCGCCAGCAGAACGGGACAGGGAGGGACCCAGTACTTC.

This clonotype was picked up many times. The chain links TRBV5-6 to TRBJ2-2, with 7 nucleotides matching TRBD1. The CDR3 spans 16 residues. Losses at the gene ends were 2 bases for V and 7 bases for J; bases not matched to a gene: 11. Germline lookup yields CDR1 SGHDT and CDR2 YYEEEE. CDR3 amino acids: CASSFRRDSRGGELFF. The CDR3 DNA reads TGTGCCAGCAGCTTTCGTAGGGACAGCCGAGGCGGGGAGCTGTTTTTT.

This clonotype was found a few times. V usage is TRBV5-1 and J usage is TRBJ2-5; TRBD1 might be the D (5 bases). In germline, CDR1 is SGHRS, CDR2 YFSETQ. The CDR3 is 15 residues long. The V gene lost 1 base and the J gene lost 5 bases, with 15 bases spanning the gap. The CDR3 loop reads CASSLSPGQGETQYF. For the CDR3, the DNA is TGCGCCAGCAGCTTGAGCCCCGGGCAGGGTGAGACCCAGTACTTC. The full variable domain, in which reference TRBV5-1 and TRBJ2-5 provide the parts outside the CDR3, is KAGVTQTPRYLIKTRGQQVTLSCSPISGHRSVSWYQQTPGQGLQFLFEYFSETQRNKGNFPGRFSGRQFSNSRSEMNVSTLELGDSALYLCASSLSPGQGETQYFGPGTRLLVL.

The chain carries TRBV15 and TRBJ2-2; weak D call: TRBD2 (5 bases). Deletions cut 7 bases from V and 7 bases from J, with 13 bases between. Germline V CDR1 and CDR2: LNHNV, YYDKDF (reference sequence). The CDR3 runs 13 residues. CDR3 nucleotides: TGTGCCACCACCCCCGGGGTGGGCGGGGAGCTGTTTTTT. It encodes CATTPGVGGELFF. Based on the CDR3 plus reference TRBV15 and TRBJ2-2, the full variable domain is DAMVIQNPRYQVTQFGKPVTLSCSQTLNHNVMYWYQQKSSQAPKLLFHYYDKDFNNEADTPDNFQSRRPNTSFCFLDIRSPGLGDTAMYLCATTPGVGGELFFGEGSRLTVL.

This sequence joins TRBV5-6 and TRBJ2-7, with TRBD1 as a possible D gene (6 bases). V was pared by 4 bases and J by 5 bases, with 13 bases between. This CDR3 contains 13 residues. In germline, CDR1 is SGHDT, CDR2 YYEEEE. CDR3 in DNA: TGTGCCAGCAGCCGTAGGGGGAGCCACGAGCAGTACGTC. It codes for CASSRRGSHEQYV.

This chain joins TRBV4-1 and TRBJ2-5; 11 bases match TRBD1. Per germline, CDR1 MGHRA and CDR2 YSYEKL. Trimming at V came to 2 bases and at J to 4 bases, leaving 3 bases not matched to a gene. This CDR3 is 15 amino acids long. DNA of the CDR3: TGCGCCAGCAGCCAATCCGGGACAGGGGGAGAGACCCAGTACTTC. Protein sequence: CASSQSGTGGETQYF.

This clonotype came up a few times. The chain has TRBV6-2 or TRBV6-3 and TRBJ1-2; 9 bases agree with TRBD1. Germline values: CDR1 MNHEY, CDR2 SVGEGT. There are 15 residues in the CDR3. V lost 2 bases to trimming and J lost 4 bases; unmatched junction nucleotides: 5. CDR3 in DNA: TGTGCCAGCAGTTACGACAGGGGGTCGCTCTATGGCTACACCTTC. Translating gives CASSYDRGSLYGYTF.

The chain is built from TRBV6-2 or TRBV6-3 and TRBJ2-7; 14 nucleotides match TRBD2. CDR3 length equals 17 residues. Trimming at V came to 5 bases and at J to 5 bases, leaving 11 bases not matched to a gene. Germline CDR1 MNHEY, CDR2 SVGEGT. CDR3 in DNA: TGTGCCAGCAGTCCCCCGACTAGCGGGGGGGTCGACCACGAGCAGTACTTC. Protein sequence: CASSPPTSGGVDHEQYF.

This chain links TRBV10-3 with TRBJ1-1, with a tentative D call TRBD1 (5 bases). Deletions cut 2 bases from V and 11 bases from J, with 12 bases between. CDR1 is ENHRY, CDR2 SYGVKD, per germline. The CDR3 has 12 amino acids. CDR3: CAISEIGGRAFF. CDR3 nucleotides: TGTGCCATCAGTGAGATTGGGGGTAGGGCTTTCTTT.

This clonotype was recorded a few times. V usage is TRBV3-1 and J usage is TRBJ2-7; D perhaps matches TRBD2 (7 bases). Trimming shortened V by 1 base and J by 9 bases, and 16 bases separated the two germline ends. This CDR3 has 14 residues. Germline V gene lookup returns CDR1 LGHDT and CDR2 YNNKEL (reference sequence). For the CDR3, the DNA is TGTGCCAGCAGCCAAGGGACAGCCCCGGGAGGGCAGTACGTC. It specifies CASSQGTAPGGQYV.

CDR3: CASSNTPGVLLSGYTF. Written as DNA, the CDR3 is TGTGCCAGCAGCAATACCCCAGGGGTTCTCTTATCTGGCTACACCTTC. The chain links TRBV7-2 to TRBJ1-2, with a weak D call TRBD1 (6 bases). The CDR3 contains 16 residues. The V gene's germline CDR1 is SGHTA and CDR2 FQGNSA. V was pared by 5 bases and J by 7 bases, with 23 bases between. The whole variable domain, remainder taken from reference TRBV7-2 and TRBJ1-2, is GAGVSQSPSNKVTEKGKDVELRCDPISGHTALYWYRQSLGQGLEFLIYFQGNSAPDKSGLPSDRFSAERTGGSVSTLTIQRTQQEDSAVYLCASSNTPGVLLSGYTFGSGTRLTVV.

The chain combines TRBV5-1 with TRBJ2-5; 8 positions match TRBD1. The CDR3 runs 14 residues. V was clipped by 4 bases and J by 4 bases; unmatched bases: 6. Germline V gene lookup returns CDR1 SGHRS and CDR2 YFSETQ. The CDR3 sequence: CASSLGRGRETQYF. In DNA, the CDR3 is TGCGCCAGCAGCCTCGGCAGGGGGCGAGAGACCCAGTACTTC. Together with reference TRBV5-1 and TRBJ2-5, the CDR3 gives the full variable domain: KAGVTQTPRYLIKTRGQQVTLSCSPISGHRSVSWYQQTPGQGLQFLFEYFSETQRNKGNFPGRFSGRQFSNSRSEMNVSTLELGDSALYLCASSLGRGRETQYFGPGTRLLVL.

Regarding this clonotype: The junction departs from germline at one end; a sequencing error may be responsible. The CDR3, as DNA: TGTGCCAGCAGCGCCGGGACTAGCAAAGATACGCAGTATTTT. Its protein product is CASSAGTSKDTQYF. J is TRBJ2-3 and V is TRBV7-2; 9 nucleotides line up with TRBD2. This CDR3 region has 14 residues. Germline V lookup: CDR1 SGHTA, CDR2 FQGNSA.

CDR3 nucleotide sequence: TGTGCCACCGAACCCCGGCTGGGACTAGCAGGAACCGGGGAGCTGTTTTTT. It specifies CATEPRLGLAGTGELFF. The rearrangement links TRBV7-6 to TRBJ2-2; TRBD2 agrees at 9 bases. The V and J ends lost 10 bases and 5 bases, in that order; junction bases with no gene match: 17. CDR1 is SGHVS and CDR2 is FNYEAQ in the germline V gene. The CDR3 is made up of 17 amino acids. The full variable domain, its missing parts supplied by reference TRBV7-6 and TRBJ2-2, is GAGVSQSPRYKVTKRGQDVALRCDPISGHVSLYWYRQALGQGPEFLTYFNYEAQQDKSGLPNDRFSAERPEGSISTLTIQRTEQRDSAMYRCATEPRLGLAGTGELFFGEGSRLTVL.